This T cell receptor (beta chain) is drawn from a study of CD8 T cells in Susac syndrome. This clonotype was seen a handful of times. Trimming pared 10 bases from V and 5 bases from J, leaving 17 bases between. This CDR3 region has 13 residues. In germline, CDR1 is MNHNS, CDR2 SASEGT. It was with random hexamers that 0.5 to 1 ug RNA was reverse transcribed. TCRdb re-called the immunoSEQ multiplex PCR reads through MiXCR, storing one row per CDR3 protein. The sample has approximately 150,000 distinct CDR3 sequences, 65% to 90% seen once. In the multiple sclerosis control group, patients were treatment-naive and had stable or active relapsing-remitting disease.

The receptor's source is a human donor with multiple sclerosis. Sequencing input: CD8+ T cells from PBMCs. The rearrangement joins TRBV6-1 to TRBJ2-5; unclear D gene. The CDR3 nucleotides read TGTGCCATCACGGACGCCATGCGGGAGACCCAGTACTTC. It encodes CAITDAMRETQYF.